Shown below are 28 T cell receptor beta chains from a single sample sequenced in a study of cytomegalovirus exposure and HLA in healthy donors (dated 2017 in TCRdb). The library was built by means of the immunoSEQ multiplex PCR assay. TCRdb holds this immuneACCESS table with in-frame rearrangements only. Some clones are missing; in checked studies, unresolved V genes explain under half, and the rest has no known cause. Across this sample there are fewer than 150,000 clones, with 85% to 90% seen only once. The top ten constitute roughly 7.7% of the sample. Sequenced: PBMCs. The receptors were sampled from a woman under 30 in good health and CMV-seropositive.

This chain's CDR3 is CATRRQGVPEAFF. CDR3 nucleotide sequence: TGTGCCACTCGACGACAGGGCGTTCCTGAAGCTTTCTTT. The chain couples TRBV27 to TRBJ1-1; TRBD1 matches 7 bases. Losses at the gene ends were 10 bases for V and 6 bases for J; bases not matched to a gene: 11. The CDR3 runs 13 residues. The germline V gene has CDR1 MNHEY and CDR2 SMNVEV (reference sequence).

V and J are TRBV4-1 and TRBJ2-1; 10 nucleotides agree with TRBD1. With 4 bases clipped from V and 9 bases from J, the junction kept 9 bases outside the gene matches. CDR3 length: 15 amino acids. CDR1 is MGHRA and CDR2 is YSYEKL in the germline V gene. In DNA form, the CDR3 reads TGCGCCAGCAGCCTAGGGACAGGGGCGGCCCTTGAGCAGTTCTTC. Translating gives CASSLGTGAALEQFF.

The rearrangement uses TRBV2 and TRBJ1-1; D might be TRBD1 (6 bases). V was trimmed by 4 bases and J by 1 base, leaving 10 bases between them. Per germline, CDR1 SNHLY and CDR2 FYNNEI. The CDR3 totals 14 residues. The CDR3 protein is CASSVQGTNTEAFF. CDR3 bases: TGTGCCAGCAGTGTCCAGGGGACGAACACTGAAGCTTTCTTT.

The chain uses TRBV13 and TRBJ2-1; 8 bases line up with TRBD2. This CDR3 region has 14 residues. Germline V CDR1 and CDR2: PRHDT, FYEKMQ (reference sequence). Trimming took 5 bases from V and 8 from J; bases not matched to a gene: 8. As DNA, the CDR3 is TGTGCCAGCAGCCCCCGACTAGCGTGGGATGAGCAGTTCTTC. It codes for CASSPRLAWDEQFF. Full variable domain (rest looked up from reference TRBV13 and TRBJ2-1): AAGVIQSPRHLIKEKRETATLKCYPIPRHDTVYWYQQGPGQDPQFLISFYEKMQSDKGSIPDRFSAQQFSDYHSELNMSSLELGDSALYFCASSPRLAWDEQFFGPGTRLTVL.

The rearrangement joins TRBV18 to TRBJ2-2; perhaps TRBD1 as D (5 bases). Germline loops: CDR1 KGHSH, CDR2 LQKENI. With 3 bases removed from V and 1 base from J, the gap between germline ends came to 12 bases. The CDR3 runs 16 residues. This CDR3 reads CASSPQRTKNTGELFF. CDR3 DNA sequence: TGTGCCAGCTCACCCCAGAGGACAAAGAACACCGGGGAGCTGTTTTTT. Full variable domain (remainder filled in from reference TRBV18 and TRBJ2-2): NAGVMQNPRHLVRRRGQEARLRCSPMKGHSHVYWYRQLPEEGLKFMVYLQKENIIDESGMPKERFSAEFPKEGPSILRIQQVVRGDSAAYFCASSPQRTKNTGELFFGEGSRLTVL.

This clone occurred a few times. The V call is TRBV11-3, the J call TRBJ2-7, with 9 bases identical to TRBD1. The germline gives CDR1 SGHNT, CDR2 YENEEA. This CDR3 spans 15 amino acids. The V segment lost 4 bases and the J segment 5 bases; nucleotides outside the gene matches: 9. Here the CDR3 reads CASSSGTGTYHEQYF. The CDR3 nucleotides are TGTGCCAGCAGCTCAGGGACAGGGACCTACCACGAGCAGTACTTC.

The rearrangement joins TRBV19 to TRBJ1-5, with 11 bases matching TRBD1. The CDR3 has 14 residues. With 7 bases clipped from V and 9 bases from J, the junction kept 8 bases outside the gene matches. The germline gives CDR1 LNHDA, CDR2 SQIVND (reference sequence). The CDR3 coding sequence is TGTGCCAGTACCTCAGGGACAGGGGGTACGCCCCAGCATTTT. Amino acids: CASTSGTGGTPQHF.

As concerns this clone: The DNA is omitted, as the CDR3 cannot be located on it reliably, and the CDR3 follows TCRdb's listing. The chain employs TRBV7-8 and TRBJ2-1; TRBD2 was called by the table and not checked on the DNA. Germline V gene data show CDR1 as SGHVS and CDR2 as FQNEAQ. Including both end residues, the CDR3 is 16 amino acids long. The CDR3 loop reads CASSFFGESSYNEQFF.

This clone was detected only once. The chain has TRBV4-1 and TRBJ2-5; 8 bases match TRBD1. Per germline, CDR1 MGHRA and CDR2 YSYEKL. This CDR3 is 15 amino acids long. V lost 5 bases and J lost 5; bases outside the gene matches: 10. CDR3 loop: CASSSGQGGSETQYF. In DNA form, the CDR3 reads TGCGCCAGCAGCTCCGGACAGGGAGGAAGTGAGACCCAGTACTTC.

The chain couples TRBV9 to TRBJ1-3; D uncertain. V was cut by 0 bases and J by 0 bases, with 10 bases left in between. The CDR3 loop spans 16 amino acids. Germline loops: CDR1 SGDLS, CDR2 YYNGEE. CDR3 in amino acids: CASSVASVYSGNTIYF. The CDR3 coding sequence is TGTGCCAGCAGCGTAGCTTCGGTATACTCTGGAAACACCATATATTTT. The full variable domain, its missing parts supplied by reference TRBV9 and TRBJ1-3, is DSGVTQTPKHLITATGQRVTLRCSPRSGDLSVYWYQQSLDQGLQFLIQYYNGEERAKGNILERFSAQQFPDLHSELNLSSLELGDSALYFCASSVASVYSGNTIYFGEGSWLTVV.

The chain is built from TRBV6-1 and TRBJ1-1; no definite D call. V gave up 6 bases and J gave up 4 bases, with 12 bases separating them. The CDR3 sequence is 13 residues long. CDR1 is MNHNS, CDR2 SASEGT, per germline. The CDR3 DNA sequence: TGTGCCAGCAGGGAGTCTGGAGCCACTGAAGCTTTCTTT. As protein: CASRESGATEAFF.

This chain uses TRBV5-1 with TRBJ1-1, with D perhaps matching TRBD1 (6 bases). The V end lost 2 bases, the J end lost 3 bases, and 11 bases lay between the germline ends. CDR3 size: 14 residues. Germline V gives CDR1 SGHRS, CDR2 YFSETQ. The CDR3 coding sequence is TGCGCCAGCAGCTTTATGGGGGCTCACACTGAAGCTTTCTTT. Protein product: CASSFMGAHTEAFF.

The chain joins TRBV11-2 to TRBJ2-7; D unresolved. The ends were cut back, 1 base at V and 5 bases at J, with 9 bases in the middle. Germline V lookup: CDR1 SGHAT, CDR2 FQNNGV. This CDR3 is built from 13 residues. The CDR3 reads CASSLGAKNEQYF. The CDR3 DNA is TGTGCCAGCAGCTTAGGGGCAAAAAACGAGCAGTACTTC.

The sample holds a few counts of this clone. The gene calls are TRBV5-4 and TRBJ1-2; maybe TRBD1 (6 bases). The germline V gene has CDR1 SGHNT and CDR2 YYREEE (reference sequence). V lost 1 base to trimming and J lost 8 bases, with 12 bases between them. CDR3 length equals 13 residues. The chain's CDR3 is CASSLTGIEGYTF. The CDR3 coding sequence is TGTGCCAGCAGCTTGACAGGGATTGAGGGCTACACCTTC.

The chain uses TRBV6-6 and TRBJ2-5; 10 nucleotides match TRBD2. V lost 3 bases to trimming and J lost 6 bases; unmatched junction nucleotides: 7. Germline-derived CDR1 and CDR2 are MNHNY and SVGAGI (reference sequence). This CDR3 comprises 15 residues. DNA of the CDR3: TGTGCCAGCAGTTATCGAGCGGGGGGGCCAAAGACCCAGTACTTC. This gives the protein CASSYRAGGPKTQYF.

The V gene is TRBV5-1, the J gene TRBJ1-1; D is undetermined. The V end lost 0 bases, the J end lost 1 base, and 19 bases lay between the germline ends. The CDR3 consists of 18 residues. Looked up from germline, CDR1 is SGHRS and CDR2 is YFSETQ. CDR3 residues: CASSLASSGLLRNTEAFF. As DNA, the CDR3 is TGCGCCAGCAGCTTGGCCTCCTCAGGACTGCTACGGAACACTGAAGCTTTCTTT.

V is TRBV5-1 and J is TRBJ2-5, with 10 bases that match TRBD2. V shed 3 bases, J shed 5 bases, and the junction held 7 bases outside the gene matches. CDR3 length equals 15 residues. Germline lookup yields CDR1 SGHRS and CDR2 YFSETQ. The CDR3 region is CASSSQLAGTETQYF. The CDR3 DNA is TGCGCCAGCAGCTCGCAACTAGCGGGGACGGAGACCCAGTACTTC.

CDR3 protein: CATEGWGTGGRNEQFF. The CDR3 DNA reads as TGTGCCACAGAGGGGTGGGGGACAGGGGGTAGGAATGAGCAGTTCTTC. This chain links TRBV28 with TRBJ2-1; 11 bases align to TRBD1. Germline V CDR1 and CDR2: MDHEN, SYDVKM. This CDR3 region has 16 residues. V lost 10 bases, J lost 7 bases, and 15 bases stayed unmatched. The full variable domain, in which reference TRBV28 and TRBJ2-1 provide the parts outside the CDR3, is DVKVTQSSRYLVKRTGEKVFLECVQDMDHENMFWYRQDPGLGLRLIYFSYDVKMKEKGDIPEGYSVSREKKERFSLILESASTNQTSMYLCATEGWGTGGRNEQFFGPGTRLTVL.

CDR3 protein: CATSRSNRGLNEQYF. The CDR3 DNA reads as TGTGCCACCAGCAGATCAAACCGGGGACTTAACGAGCAGTACTTC. This chain joins TRBV15 and TRBJ2-7, with TRBD2 as a possible D gene (6 bases). Germline CDR1 reads LNHNV; CDR2 reads YYDKDF (reference sequence). The CDR3 contains 15 residues. The V gene lost 2 bases and the J gene lost 5 bases, with 16 bases spanning the gap.

The chain links TRBV4-2 to TRBJ1-6; 7 nucleotides line up with TRBD1. The CDR3 runs 15 residues. Trimming took 7 bases from V and 6 from J; bases not matched to a gene: 9. The germline V gene has CDR1 LGHNA and CDR2 YNFKEQ. The CDR3 bases are TGTGCCAGCACCCCACAGGGGATGGGTAATTCACCCCTCCACTTT. Protein product: CASTPQGMGNSPLHF.

The rearrangement uses TRBV5-6 and TRBJ1-2; TRBD1 is a possible D gene (5 bases). CDR3 length: 17 residues. Trimming took off 5 bases at V and 4 bases at J, with 24 bases between the two ends. Germline V gene lookup returns CDR1 SGHDT and CDR2 YYEEEE. CDR3 region: CASSPQAGGPTGYGYTF. The CDR3 nucleotides are TGTGCCAGCAGTCCCCAGGCGGGGGGTCCGACGGGCTATGGCTACACCTTC.

The CDR3 loop is CASSLDRSVSGNTIYF. The CDR3 nucleotides read TGTGCCAGCAGCTTAGATCGTTCCGTGTCTGGAAACACCATATATTTT. The chain joins TRBV7-9 to TRBJ1-3; D is unclear. Trimming removed 1 base from V and 1 base from J, with 11 bases in between. CDR1 is SEHNR, CDR2 FQNEAQ, per germline (reference sequence). This CDR3 region has 16 residues. Using reference TRBV7-9 and TRBJ1-3 for the parts outside the CDR3, the full variable domain is DTGVSQNPRHKITKRGQNVTFRCDPISEHNRLYWYRQTLGQGPEFLTYFQNEAQLEKSRLLSDRFSAERPKGSFSTLEIQRTEQGDSAMYLCASSLDRSVSGNTIYFGEGSWLTVV.

The rearrangement links TRBV15 to TRBJ2-7; unclear D gene. This CDR3 has 13 amino acids. Germline CDR1 and CDR2: LNHNV and YYDKDF (reference sequence). V was pared by 0 bases and J by 3 bases, with 6 bases between. The CDR3 reads CATSRDHFYEQYF. The CDR3 region has the DNA TGTGCCACCAGCAGAGATCATTTCTACGAGCAGTACTTC.

The chain is built from TRBV19 and TRBJ2-2; D is perhaps TRBD1 (6 bases). The CDR3 contains 15 residues. Germline loops: CDR1 LNHDA, CDR2 SQIVND (reference sequence). V lost 4 bases and J lost 5, with 14 bases in between. The CDR3, as DNA: TGTGCCAGTAGTAGCCGCAGGGGTAGGACCGGGGAGCTGTTTTTT. Translating it yields CASSSRRGRTGELFF.

V and J are TRBV27 and TRBJ1-2; D may be TRBD1 (6 bases). Trimming removed 2 bases from V and 4 bases from J, with 17 bases in between. The CDR3 runs 16 residues. Germline CDR1 is MNHEY and CDR2 is SMNVEV (reference sequence). The DNA of the CDR3 is TGTGCCAGCAGTTTAATCGCCAGGGGCCGTTCCTATGGCTACACCTTC. It encodes CASSLIARGRSYGYTF.

CDR3 residues: CASSPAGEETQYF. CDR3 bases: TGTGCCAGCTCACCGGCCGGAGAAGAGACCCAGTACTTC. This sequence joins TRBV18 and TRBJ2-5; D gene unclear. CDR3 length: 13 amino acids. Germline V gene sequence: CDR1 KGHSH, CDR2 LQKENI. V lost 3 bases, J lost 3 bases, and 8 bases lay in between.

This chain links TRBV4-1 with TRBJ1-2; D may be TRBD1 (5 bases). Germline lookup yields CDR1 MGHRA and CDR2 YSYEKL. This CDR3 is built from 12 residues. Trimming stripped 3 bases from V and 6 bases from J, with 8 bases between. Here the CDR3 reads CASSQGGDGYTF. The CDR3 nucleotides read TGCGCCAGCAGCCAGGGAGGGGATGGCTACACCTTC.

This rearrangement joins TRBV5-1 to TRBJ1-2, with TRBD1 matching 10 bases. Per germline, CDR1 SGHRS and CDR2 YFSETQ. The CDR3 has 14 residues. V trimming: 0 bases; J trimming: 4 bases; junction bases outside the gene matches: 0. The DNA of the CDR3 is TGCGCCAGCAGCTTGGGGACAGGGGGCTATGGCTACACCTTC. It specifies CASSLGTGGYGYTF. Filled out from reference TRBV5-1 and TRBJ1-2, the complete variable domain reads KAGVTQTPRYLIKTRGQQVTLSCSPISGHRSVSWYQQTPGQGLQFLFEYFSETQRNKGNFPGRFSGRQFSNSRSEMNVSTLELGDSALYLCASSLGTGGYGYTFGSGTRLTVV.